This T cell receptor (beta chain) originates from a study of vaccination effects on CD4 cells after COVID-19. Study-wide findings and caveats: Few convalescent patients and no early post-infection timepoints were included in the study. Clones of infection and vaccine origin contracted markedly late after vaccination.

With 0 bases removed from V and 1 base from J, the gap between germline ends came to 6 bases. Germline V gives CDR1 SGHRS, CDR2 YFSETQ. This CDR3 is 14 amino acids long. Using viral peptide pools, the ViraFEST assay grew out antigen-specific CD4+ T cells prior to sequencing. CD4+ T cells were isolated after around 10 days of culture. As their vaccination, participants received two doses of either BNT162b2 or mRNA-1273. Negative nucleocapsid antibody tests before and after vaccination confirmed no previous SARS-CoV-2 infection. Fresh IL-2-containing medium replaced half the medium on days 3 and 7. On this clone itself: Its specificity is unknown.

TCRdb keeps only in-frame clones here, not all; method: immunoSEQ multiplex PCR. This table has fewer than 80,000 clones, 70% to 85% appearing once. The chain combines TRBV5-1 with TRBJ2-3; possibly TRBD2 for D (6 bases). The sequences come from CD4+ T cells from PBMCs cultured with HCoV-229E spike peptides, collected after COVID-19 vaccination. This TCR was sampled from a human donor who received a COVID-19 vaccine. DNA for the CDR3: TGCGCCAGCAGCTTGGCGGGGGGCACAGATACGCAGTATTTT. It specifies CASSLAGGTDTQYF.